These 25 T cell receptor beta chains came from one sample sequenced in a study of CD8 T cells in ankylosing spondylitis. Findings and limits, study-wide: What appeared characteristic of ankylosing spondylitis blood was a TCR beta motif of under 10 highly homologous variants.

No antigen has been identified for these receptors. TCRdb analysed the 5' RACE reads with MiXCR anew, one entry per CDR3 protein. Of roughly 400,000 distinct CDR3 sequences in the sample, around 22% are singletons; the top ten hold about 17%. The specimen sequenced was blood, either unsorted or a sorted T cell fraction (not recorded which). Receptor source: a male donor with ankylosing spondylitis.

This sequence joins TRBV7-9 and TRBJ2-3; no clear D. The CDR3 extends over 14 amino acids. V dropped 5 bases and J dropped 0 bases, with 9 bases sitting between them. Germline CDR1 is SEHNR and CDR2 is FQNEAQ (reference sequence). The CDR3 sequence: CASSPLTSTDTQYF. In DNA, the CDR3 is TGTGCCAGCAGCCCGCTAACGAGCACAGATACGCAGTATTTT. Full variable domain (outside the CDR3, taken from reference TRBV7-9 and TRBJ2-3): DTGVSQNPRHKITKRGQNVTFRCDPISEHNRLYWYRQTLGQGPEFLTYFQNEAQLEKSRLLSDRFSAERPKGSFSTLEIQRTEQGDSAMYLCASSPLTSTDTQYFGPGTRLTVL.

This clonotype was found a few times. For the CDR3, the DNA is TGTGCCAGCAGTTACGGCGGGAGCTCCGAGTGGGAGCAGTTCTTC. Its protein is CASSYGGSSEWEQFF. The chain has TRBV6-5 and TRBJ2-1; TRBD2 matches 7 bases. CDR1 is MNHEY, CDR2 SVGAGI, per germline. The CDR3 sequence is 15 residues long. J gave up 10 bases and V 2 bases, and 11 bases lay outside the gene matches.

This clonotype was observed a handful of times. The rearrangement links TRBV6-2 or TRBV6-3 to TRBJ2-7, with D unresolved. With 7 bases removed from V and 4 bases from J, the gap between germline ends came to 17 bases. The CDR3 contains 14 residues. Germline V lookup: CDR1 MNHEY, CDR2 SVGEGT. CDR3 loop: CASTLSTRLYEQYF. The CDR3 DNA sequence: TGTGCCAGCACCCTTTCGACACGTTTGTACGAGCAGTACTTC.

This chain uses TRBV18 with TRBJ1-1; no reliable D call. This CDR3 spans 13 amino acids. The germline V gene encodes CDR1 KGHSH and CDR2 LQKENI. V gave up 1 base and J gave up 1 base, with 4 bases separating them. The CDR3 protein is CASSPLKNTEAFF. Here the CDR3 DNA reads TGTGCCAGCTCACCACTCAAGAACACTGAAGCTTTCTTT.

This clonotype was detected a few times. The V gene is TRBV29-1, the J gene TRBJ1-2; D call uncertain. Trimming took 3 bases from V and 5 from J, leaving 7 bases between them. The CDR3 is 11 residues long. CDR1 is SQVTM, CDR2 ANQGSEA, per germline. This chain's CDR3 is CSVDSSYGYTF. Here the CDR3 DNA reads TGCAGCGTTGATAGTTCTTATGGCTACACCTTC.

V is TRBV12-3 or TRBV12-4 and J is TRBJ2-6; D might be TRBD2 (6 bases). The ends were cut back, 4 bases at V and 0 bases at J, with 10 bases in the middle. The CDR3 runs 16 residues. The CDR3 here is CASSSPGVSGANVLTF. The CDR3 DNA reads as TGTGCCAGCAGTTCCCCGGGGGTCTCTGGGGCCAACGTCCTGACTTTC.

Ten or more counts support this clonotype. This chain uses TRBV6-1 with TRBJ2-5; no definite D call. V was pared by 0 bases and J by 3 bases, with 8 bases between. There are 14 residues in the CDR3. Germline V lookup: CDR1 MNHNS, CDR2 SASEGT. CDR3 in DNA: TGTGCCAGCAGTGAAGCAGGGATAAAAGAGACCCAGTACTTC. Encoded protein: CASSEAGIKETQYF.

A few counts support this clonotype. The CDR3 nucleotides are TGTGCCAGCAGCAAAGTTGATAGCGGGAGATGCCTGCACAATGAGCAGTTCTTC. Its translation: CASSKVDSGRCLHNEQFF. The chain has TRBV21-1 and TRBJ2-1; TRBD2, the table's D call, was not compared with the DNA. TRBV21-1 corresponds to a pseudogene. The CDR3 length is 18 residues.

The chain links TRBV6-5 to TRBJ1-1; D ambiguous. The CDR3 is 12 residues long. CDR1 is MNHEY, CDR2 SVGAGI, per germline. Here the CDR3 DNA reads TGTCCGAACCCCCCCCCGAACACTGAAGCTTTCTTT. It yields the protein CPNPPPNTEAFF.

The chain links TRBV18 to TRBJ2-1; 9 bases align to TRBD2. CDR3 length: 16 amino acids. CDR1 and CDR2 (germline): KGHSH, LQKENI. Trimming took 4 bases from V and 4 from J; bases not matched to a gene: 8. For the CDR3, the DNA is TGTGCCAGCTCACAATTCTCTAGCGGGAATTACAATGAGCAGTTCTTC. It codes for CASSQFSSGNYNEQFF. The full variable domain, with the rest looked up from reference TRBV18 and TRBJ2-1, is NAGVMQNPRHLVRRRGQEARLRCSPMKGHSHVYWYRQLPEEGLKFMVYLQKENIIDESGMPKERFSAEFPKEGPSILRIQQVVRGDSAAYFCASSQFSSGNYNEQFFGPGTRLTVL.

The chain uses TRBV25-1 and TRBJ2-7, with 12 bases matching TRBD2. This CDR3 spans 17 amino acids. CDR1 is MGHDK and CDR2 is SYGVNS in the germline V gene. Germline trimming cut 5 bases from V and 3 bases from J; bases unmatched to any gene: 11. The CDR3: CASSPPWETSGSYEQYF. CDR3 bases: TGTGCCAGCAGTCCCCCCTGGGAGACTAGCGGGAGCTACGAGCAGTACTTC.

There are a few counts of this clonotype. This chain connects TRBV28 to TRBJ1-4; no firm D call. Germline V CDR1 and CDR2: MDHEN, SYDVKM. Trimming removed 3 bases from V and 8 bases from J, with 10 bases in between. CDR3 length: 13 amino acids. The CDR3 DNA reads TGTGCCAGCAGTTTGGCCTACGGGGAAAAACTGTTTTTT. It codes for CASSLAYGEKLFF.

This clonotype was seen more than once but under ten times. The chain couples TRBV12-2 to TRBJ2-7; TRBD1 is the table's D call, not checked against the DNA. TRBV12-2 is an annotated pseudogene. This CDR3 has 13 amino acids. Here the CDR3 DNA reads TGTGCCACGATCGGGACAGGTTCCTACGAGCAGTACTTC. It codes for CATIGTGSYEQYF.

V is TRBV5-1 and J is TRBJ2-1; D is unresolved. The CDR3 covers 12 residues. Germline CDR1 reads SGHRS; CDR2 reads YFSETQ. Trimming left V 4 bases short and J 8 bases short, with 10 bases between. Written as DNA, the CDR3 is TGCGCCAGCAGCCCCCTGAATTATGAGCAGTTCTTC. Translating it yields CASSPLNYEQFF.

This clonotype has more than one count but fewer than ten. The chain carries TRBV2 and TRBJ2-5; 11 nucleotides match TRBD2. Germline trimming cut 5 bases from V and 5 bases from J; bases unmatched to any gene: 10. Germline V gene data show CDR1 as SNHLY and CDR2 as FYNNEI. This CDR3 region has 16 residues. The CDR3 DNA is TGTGCCAGCAGTAAGAATAGCGGGAGGGCCGGGGAGACCCAGTACTTC. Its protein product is CASSKNSGRAGETQYF.

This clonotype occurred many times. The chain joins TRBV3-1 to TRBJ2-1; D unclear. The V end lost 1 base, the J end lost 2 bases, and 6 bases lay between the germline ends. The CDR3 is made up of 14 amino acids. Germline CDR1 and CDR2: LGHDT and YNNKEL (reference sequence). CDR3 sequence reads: CASSQGSTYNEQFF. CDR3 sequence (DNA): TGTGCCAGCAGCCAAGGATCCACCTACAATGAGCAGTTCTTC.

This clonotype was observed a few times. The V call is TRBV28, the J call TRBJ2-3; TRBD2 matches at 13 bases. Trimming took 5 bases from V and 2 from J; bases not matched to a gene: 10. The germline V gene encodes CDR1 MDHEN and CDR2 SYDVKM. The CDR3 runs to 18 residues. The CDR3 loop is CASSNLAGTSGNTDTQYF. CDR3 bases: TGTGCCAGCAGTAACCTAGCCGGGACTAGCGGGAACACAGATACGCAGTATTTT.

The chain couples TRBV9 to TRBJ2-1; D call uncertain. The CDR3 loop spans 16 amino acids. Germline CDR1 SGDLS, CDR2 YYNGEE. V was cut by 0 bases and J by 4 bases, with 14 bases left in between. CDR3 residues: CASSVGGGNSYNEQFF. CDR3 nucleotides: TGTGCCAGCAGCGTAGGGGGTGGGAATTCATACAATGAGCAGTTCTTC.

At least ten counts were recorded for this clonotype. Here the CDR3 DNA reads TGCAGCGTTGAAACAATCAGGGAAGGGAGGACCGGGGAGCTGTTTTTT. Its protein product is CSVETIREGRTGELFF. V gene TRBV29-1 combines with J gene TRBJ2-2, with a possible D match to TRBD2 (6 bases). The germline gives CDR1 SQVTM, CDR2 ANQGSEA. V was cut by 2 bases and J by 5 bases, with 18 bases left in between. The CDR3 contains 16 residues.

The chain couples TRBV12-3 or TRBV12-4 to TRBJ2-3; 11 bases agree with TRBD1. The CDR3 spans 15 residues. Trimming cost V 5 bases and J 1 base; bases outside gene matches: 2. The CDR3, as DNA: TGTGCCAGCAGTGGGACAGGGGGGCGCACAGATACGCAGTATTTT. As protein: CASSGTGGRTDTQYF.

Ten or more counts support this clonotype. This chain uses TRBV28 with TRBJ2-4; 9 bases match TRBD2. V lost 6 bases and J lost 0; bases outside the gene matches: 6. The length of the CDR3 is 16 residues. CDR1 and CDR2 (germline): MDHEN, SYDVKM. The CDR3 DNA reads TGTGCCAGCAGGCCTAGCGGGACCATAGCCAAAAACATTCAGTACTTC. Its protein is CASRPSGTIAKNIQYF.

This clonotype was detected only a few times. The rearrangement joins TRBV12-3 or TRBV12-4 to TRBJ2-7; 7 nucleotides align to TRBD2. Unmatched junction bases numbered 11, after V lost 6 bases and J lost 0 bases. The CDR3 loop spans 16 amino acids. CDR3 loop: CASSRRGAGHSYEQYF. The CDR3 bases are TGTGCCAGCAGCCGCCGGGGAGCGGGGCACTCCTACGAGCAGTACTTC.

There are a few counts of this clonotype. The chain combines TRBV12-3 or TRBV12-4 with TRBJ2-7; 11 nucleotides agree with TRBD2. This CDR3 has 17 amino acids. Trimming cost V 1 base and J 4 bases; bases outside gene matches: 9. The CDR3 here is CASSLGLRLAGPYEQYF. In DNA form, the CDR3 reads TGTGCCAGCAGTTTAGGCTTGCGACTAGCGGGGCCTTACGAGCAGTACTTC.

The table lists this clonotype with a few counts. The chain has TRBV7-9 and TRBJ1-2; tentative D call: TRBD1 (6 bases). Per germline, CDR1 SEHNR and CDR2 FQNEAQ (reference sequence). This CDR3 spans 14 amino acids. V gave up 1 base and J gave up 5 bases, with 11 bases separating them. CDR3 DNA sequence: TGTGCCAGCAGCTTAGATGGGGGCGCGTATGGCTACACCTTC. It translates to CASSLDGGAYGYTF.

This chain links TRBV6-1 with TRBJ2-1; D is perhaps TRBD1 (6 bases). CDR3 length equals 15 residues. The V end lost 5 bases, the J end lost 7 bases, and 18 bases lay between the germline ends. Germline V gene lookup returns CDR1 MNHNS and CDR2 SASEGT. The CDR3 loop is CASSRQDKLRNEQFF. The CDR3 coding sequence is TGTGCCAGCAGTCGACAGGACAAGTTACGGAATGAGCAGTTCTTC.